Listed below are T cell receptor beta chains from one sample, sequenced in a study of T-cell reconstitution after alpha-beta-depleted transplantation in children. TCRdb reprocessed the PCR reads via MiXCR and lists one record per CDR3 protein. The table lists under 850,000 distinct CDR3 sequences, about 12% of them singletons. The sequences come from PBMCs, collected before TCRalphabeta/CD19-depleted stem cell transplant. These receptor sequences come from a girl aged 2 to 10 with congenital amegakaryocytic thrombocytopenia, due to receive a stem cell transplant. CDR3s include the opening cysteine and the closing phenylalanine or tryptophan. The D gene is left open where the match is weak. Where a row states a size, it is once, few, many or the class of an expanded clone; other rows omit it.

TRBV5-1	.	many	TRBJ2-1	TGCGCCAGCAGCTTAACGGGAGTTACCTACAATGAGCAGTTCTTC	CASSLTGVTYNEQFF
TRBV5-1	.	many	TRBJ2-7	TGCGCCAGCAAGAACGTAGACTGGCCCGGTTACGAGCAGTACTTC	CASKNVDWPGYEQYF
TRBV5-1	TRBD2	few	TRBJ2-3	TGCGCCAGCAGCTTGGCAGCGGGAGATATTTCAGATACGCAGTATTTT	CASSLAAGDISDTQYF
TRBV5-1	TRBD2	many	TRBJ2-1	TGCGCCAGCAGCCTCCTAGCGGGGGATTTCAATGAGCAGTTCTTC	CASSLLAGDFNEQFF
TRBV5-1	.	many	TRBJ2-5	TGCGCCAGCAGCTTGTTCCCGGGAGAGACCCAGTACTTC	CASSLFPGETQYF
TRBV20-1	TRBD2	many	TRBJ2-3	TGCAGTGCTAGCCCGGTAGCGGGAGTGGATACGCAGTATTTT	CSASPVAGVDTQYF
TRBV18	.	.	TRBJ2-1	TGTGCCAGCTCACCACTTCCGCGAGAGGGGTTCTTC	CASSPLPREGFF
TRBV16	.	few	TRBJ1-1	TGTGCCAGCAGCCAATGGGGGCGCGGAAGGAACACTGAAGCTTTCTTT	CASSQWGRGRNTEAFF
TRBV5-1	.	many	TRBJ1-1	TGCGCCAGCAGCTTGGAGGGTGTAGGGATTTCTGAAGCTTTCTTT	CASSLEGVGISEAFF
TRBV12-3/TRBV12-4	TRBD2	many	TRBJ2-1	TGTGCCAGCTCCCCCCTAGCGGGAGTCTATGAGCAGTTCTTC	CASSPLAGVYEQFF
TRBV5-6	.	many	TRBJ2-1	TGTGCCAGCAGCTTCGGGTCTAGCGTTTCAACCGATGAGCAGTTCTTC	CASSFGSSVSTDEQFF
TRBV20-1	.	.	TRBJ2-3	TGCAGTGCTGGACAGACTGGACTCACAGATACGCAGTATTTT	CSAGQTGLTDTQYF
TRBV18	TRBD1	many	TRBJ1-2	TGTGCCAGCTCACCACGGACAGGGAGTAACTATGGCTACACCTTC	CASSPRTGSNYGYTF
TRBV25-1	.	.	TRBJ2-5	TGTGCCAGCAGTGATTACCGAACAGGTTCGGAAGAGACCCAGTACTTC	CASSDYRTGSEETQYF
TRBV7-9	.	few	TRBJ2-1	TGTGCCAGCAGCACAAGTGGAGGGAATGGGCAGTTCTTC	CASSTSGGNGQFF
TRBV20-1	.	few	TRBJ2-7	TGCAGTGCGAAACCAGGAGACGAGCAGTACTTC	CSAKPGDEQYF
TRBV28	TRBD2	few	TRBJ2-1	TGTGCCAGCAGTCCTGGAAGGACTAGCGACGATGAGCAGTTCTTC	CASSPGRTSDDEQFF
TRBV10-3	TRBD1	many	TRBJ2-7	TGTGCCAGCCAAAAACAGGGGCGATACGAGCAGTACTTC	CASQKQGRYEQYF
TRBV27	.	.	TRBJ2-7	TGTGCCAGCAGTCCCTTCGACAGGAGCTACTACGAGCAGTACTTC	CASSPFDRSYYEQYF
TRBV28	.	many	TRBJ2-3	TGTGCCAGCAGTTTTTCTGGCCCCCTGAGAACAGATACGCAGTATTTT	CASSFSGPLRTDTQYF
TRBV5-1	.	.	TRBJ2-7	TGCGCCAGCAGCTTGGACGTCAGGGGCTACGAGCAGTACTTC	CASSLDVRGYEQYF
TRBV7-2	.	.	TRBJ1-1	TGTGCCAGCAGCTTAATATACCGGAGGGGCACTGAAGCTTTCTTT	CASSLIYRRGTEAFF
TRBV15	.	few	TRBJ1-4	TGTGCCACCAGGAGGGGTGAAAAACTGTTTTTT	CATRRGEKLFF
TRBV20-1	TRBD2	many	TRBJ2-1	TGCAGTGCTAGCGGGAGGGCCCTCAATGAGCAGTTCTTC	CSASGRALNEQFF
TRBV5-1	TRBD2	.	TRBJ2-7	TGCGCCAGCAGTATCGTAGCGGGACCGAAGCACTACGAGCAGTACTTC	CASSIVAGPKHYEQYF